The entry below gives a single T cell receptor (beta chain) sequence along with its context. This sample was included in a study of cytomegalovirus exposure and HLA in healthy donors. The PCR employed 60 Vbeta primers together with 13 Jbeta primers. The table came from immunoSEQ multiplex PCR; TCRdb's copy has only in-frame clones and leaves some out. The sample shows around 150,000 clones, roughly four fifths of them seen only once. The receptor's source is a woman aged 40 to 50 in good health and CMV-seronegative. Material: PBMCs.

CDR3 sequence (DNA): TGTGCCAGCAGCTTAGATTATTTCTGGGCGGGAGGGGAGACCCAGTACTTC. It is translated as CASSLDYFWAGGETQYF. The chain employs TRBV7-2 and TRBJ2-5, with TRBD2 matching 9 bases. J was trimmed by 5 bases and V by 1 base; bases with no gene match: 11. Germline CDR1 SGHTA, CDR2 FQGNSA. The CDR3 covers 17 residues. Together with reference TRBV7-2 and TRBJ2-5, the CDR3 gives the full variable domain: GAGVSQSPSNKVTEKGKDVELRCDPISGHTALYWYRQSLGQGLEFLIYFQGNSAPDKSGLPSDRFSAERTGGSVSTLTIQRTQQEDSAVYLCASSLDYFWAGGETQYFGPGTRLLVL.